The rows below give T cell receptor beta chains drawn from one sample of a study of naive and memory T cell subsets. TCRdb independently ran MiXCR on the 5' RACE reads; one entry per CDR3 protein. The sample includes 56,000 or so distinct CDR3 sequences, more than 7.5% of them seen just once. These receptors all stem from a female donor in good health. Each CDR3 is given with its conserved first and last residue. D genes are given only for firm matches. Clone size is given for some rows only: seen once, a few or many times, or a class if the clone is expanded.

v_gene	abundance	d_gene	j_gene	CDR3nt	CDR3aa
TRBV28	many	NA	TRBJ2-2	TGTGCCAGCAGTACCCAGGGGTGGCTGGGGGCGAACACCGGGGAGCTGTTTTTT	CASSTQGWLGANTGELFF
TRBV11-2	few	TRBD2	TRBJ2-1	TGTGCCAGCAGCCCCCGAGGGACTAGCGGGTGGGATGAGCAGTTCTTC	CASSPRGTSGWDEQFF
TRBV6-2/TRBV6-3	few	NA	TRBJ1-5	TGTGCCAGCAGTTACGGCAGGGGCAATCAGCCCCAGCATTTT	CASSYGRGNQPQHF
TRBV30	many	NA	TRBJ2-2	TGTGCCTGGAGTGCCAGGGACACCGGGGAGCTGTTTTTT	CAWSARDTGELFF
TRBV30	many	NA	TRBJ2-5	TGTGCCTGGAGTCGAACCGCCGTCCGGGGTGAGACCCAGTACTTC	CAWSRTAVRGETQYF
TRBV12-3/TRBV12-4	NA	NA	TRBJ1-5	TGTGCCAGCAGCCCATACCTCCTTGGGGGGTTAGGTCAGCCCCAGCATTTT	CASSPYLLGGLGQPQHF
TRBV11-2	NA	TRBD1	TRBJ2-2	TGTGCCAGCAGCTTCTATAAACGGGACAGGGAGGAGGAGCTGTTTTTT	CASSFYKRDREEELFF
TRBV14	many	TRBD2	TRBJ2-3	TGTGCCAGCAGCCAAGAATGGCTAGCGGGGGGTTCAGATACGCAGTATTTT	CASSQEWLAGGSDTQYF
TRBV20-1	many	NA	TRBJ2-3	TGCAGTGCTAGCCCAGGACTACTCACAGATACGCAGTATTTT	CSASPGLLTDTQYF
TRBV5-1	NA	NA	TRBJ2-7	TGCGCCAGCAGCTTGGACAGAGCCTACGAGCAGTACTTC	CASSLDRAYEQYF
TRBV4-3	NA	TRBD1	TRBJ2-7	TGCGCCAGCAGCCAAGGTCGCAGGGGGATCGAGCAGTACTTC	CASSQGRRGIEQYF
TRBV5-5	many	NA	TRBJ1-4	TGTGCCAGCAGCTTGGAGGTGGCGGGAAAACTGTTTTTT	CASSLEVAGKLFF
TRBV3-1	few	NA	TRBJ2-1	TGTGCCAGCAGCTCGCACGACCGGACAAGTAATGAGCAGTTCTTC	CASSSHDRTSNEQFF
TRBV7-8	few	NA	TRBJ2-2	TGTGCCAGCAGCTCAGAGCGTAACACCGGGGAGCTGTTTTTT	CASSSERNTGELFF
TRBV30	many	TRBD1	TRBJ1-1	TGTGCCTGGAGACCCCGGACAGGTCGCTCCACTGAAGCTTTCTTT	CAWRPRTGRSTEAFF
TRBV29-1	many	NA	TRBJ1-1	TGCAGCGTTGGGACCCCCCCAACAACTGAAGCTTTCTTT	CSVGTPPTTEAFF
TRBV29-1	NA	NA	TRBJ2-3	TGCAGCGTTGAAGATTGGAAGCAGGGGCCAGATACGCAGTATTTT	CSVEDWKQGPDTQYF
TRBV5-1	NA	NA	TRBJ2-1	TGCGCCAGCAGCTTGGTCGTCGGACTGGTGCAGTTCTTC	CASSLVVGLVQFF
TRBV7-9	many	NA	TRBJ1-1	TGTGCCAGCAGCCAGGACCTGAGTAAAGCTTTCTTT	CASSQDLSKAFF
TRBV2	NA	NA	TRBJ1-3	TGTGCCAGCATGGGAAGAAAGCTCTCTGGAAACACCATATATTTT	CASMGRKLSGNTIYF
TRBV7-2	NA	NA	TRBJ2-1	TGTGCCAGCAGCTTAAATCCTGGACAGTACAATGAGCAGTTCTTC	CASSLNPGQYNEQFF
TRBV18	NA	NA	TRBJ1-1	TGTGCCAGCTCACCGGAAGGGACAATGAACACTGAAGCTTTCTTT	CASSPEGTMNTEAFF
TRBV5-1	NA	NA	TRBJ2-5	TGCGCCAGCAGCATACGAGGGGTCGGAGAAGAGACCCAGTACTTC	CASSIRGVGEETQYF
TRBV5-6	many	NA	TRBJ1-1	TGTGCCAGCAGACTACGGGGGGGGAACACTGAAGCTTTCTTT	CASRLRGGNTEAFF
TRBV4-3	NA	TRBD2	TRBJ2-7	TGCGCCAGCAGCCGGAGGTTGGGACTAGCGGGGGGGCCTGGCTCCTACGAGCAGTACTTC	CASSRRLGLAGGPGSYEQYF
TRBV11-2	once	TRBD1	TRBJ2-2	TGTGCCAGCAGCTTATCATATACGGCAGGGGGAAACACCGGGGAGCTGTTTTTT	CASSLSYTAGGNTGELFF
TRBV19	NA	NA	TRBJ1-5	TGTGCCAGTAGTACCACCGACAGGTTGATAAGTCAGCCCCAGCATTTT	CASSTTDRLISQPQHF
TRBV7-2	many	TRBD1	TRBJ1-1	TGTGCCAGCGGAAGGGACAGGGCAAACACTGAAGCTTTCTTT	CASGRDRANTEAFF
TRBV11-3	many	NA	TRBJ2-1	TGTGCCAGCAGCTTGGCCCAGGGGAGGAATGAGCAGTTCTTC	CASSLAQGRNEQFF
TRBV6-2/TRBV6-3	many	NA	TRBJ2-1	TGTGCCAGCAGTTACCATAATGAGCAGTTCTTC	CASSYHNEQFF
TRBV13	many	NA	TRBJ2-5	TGTGCCAGCAGCTGGGGTGGGGGGCAAGAGACCCAGTACTTC	CASSWGGGQETQYF
TRBV3-1	many	TRBD2	TRBJ2-1	TGTGCCAGCAGCCCCGGACTAGCGGGGGGGATTGAGCAGTTCTTC	CASSPGLAGGIEQFF
TRBV5-5	many	NA	TRBJ2-5	TGTGCCAGCAGCTTGGCCGTTCAAGAGACCCAGTACTTC	CASSLAVQETQYF
TRBV7-2	many	NA	TRBJ2-7	TGTGCCAGCAGCTTAGGGCGGCCCTACGAGCAGTACTTC	CASSLGRPYEQYF
TRBV9	NA	NA	TRBJ2-3	TGTGCCAGCAGCGTCCAAGGGATCACAGATACGCAGTATTTT	CASSVQGITDTQYF
TRBV29-1	few	NA	TRBJ2-4	TGCAGCGTTGACTTGGGTGGTGCCAAAAACATTCAGTACTTC	CSVDLGGAKNIQYF
TRBV6-2/TRBV6-3	few	TRBD1	TRBJ1-2	TGTGCCAGCAGCCTTTTTGACAGGGAGGACTATGGCTACACCTTC	CASSLFDREDYGYTF
TRBV12-3/TRBV12-4	few	NA	TRBJ1-3	TGTGCCAGCAGTTCCGTCTCTGGAAACACCATATATTTT	CASSSVSGNTIYF
TRBV16	NA	NA	TRBJ2-3	TGTGCCAGCAGCCACGATCTGACTATGGATACGCAGTATTTT	CASSHDLTMDTQYF
TRBV6-1	many	TRBD1	TRBJ1-2	TGTGCCAGCAGTGATAGGGGGCTCAAGACCTACACCTTC	CASSDRGLKTYTF
TRBV20-1	many	NA	TRBJ1-1	TGCAGTGCTAGAGATCCCGGTAACTTGAACACTGAAGCTTTCTTT	CSARDPGNLNTEAFF
TRBV5-4	NA	TRBD2	TRBJ2-5	TGTGCCAGCAGCCCTGAGCGGGGAGAAGAGACCCAGTACTTC	CASSPERGEETQYF
TRBV24-1	NA	NA	TRBJ2-2	TGTGCCACCAGTGATCCGTCACAGGCCCCGGCCGGGGAGCTGTTTTTT	CATSDPSQAPAGELFF
TRBV20-1	few	NA	TRBJ2-5	TGCAGTGCCCCCTGGGGAGAGACCCAGTACTTC	CSAPWGETQYF
TRBV7-9	few	TRBD1	TRBJ2-3	TGTGCCAGCAGCTACCGGACAGGGTATGCAGATACGCAGTATTTT	CASSYRTGYADTQYF
TRBV12-3/TRBV12-4	NA	NA	TRBJ2-1	TGTGCCAGCAGTTTGGGGACGCCATCTGAGCAGTTCTTC	CASSLGTPSEQFF
TRBV11-2	many	NA	TRBJ2-3	TGTGCCAGCAGCTTAGTTTTAGGGGGAGATACGCAGTATTTT	CASSLVLGGDTQYF
TRBV7-8	NA	TRBD2	TRBJ2-7	TGTGCCAGCAGCTTAGGACTAGCGGGGGCCCGCGGGTACGAGCAGTACTTC	CASSLGLAGARGYEQYF
TRBV20-1	many	TRBD2	TRBJ2-1	TGCAGTGCCCCGGGGGAGGGTATGGGTGAGCAGTTCTTC	CSAPGEGMGEQFF
TRBV7-9	NA	NA	TRBJ2-6	TGTGCCAGCAGCCTCAGGGATGGAGGGGCCAACGTCCTGACTTTC	CASSLRDGGANVLTF
TRBV9	many	NA	TRBJ2-7	TGTGCCAGCAGCGTAGACGGCACCTACGAGCAGTACTTC	CASSVDGTYEQYF
TRBV6-2/TRBV6-3	many	NA	TRBJ2-2	TGTGCCAGCAGTTACTCCCCAGCCGCAGGGCGAAACACCGGGGAGCTGTTTTTT	CASSYSPAAGRNTGELFF
TRBV6-5	NA	NA	TRBJ2-7	TGTGCCAGCAGTTCAGGGGCTTCCTACGAGCAGTACTTC	CASSSGASYEQYF
TRBV4-3	many	NA	TRBJ2-2	TGCGCCAGCAGCCAAGAAGGGAGAGTCACCGGGGAGCTGTTTTTT	CASSQEGRVTGELFF
TRBV4-1	NA	NA	TRBJ1-4	TGCGCCAGCAGCCAAGCAACTAATGAAAAACTGTTTTTT	CASSQATNEKLFF
TRBV5-5	many	NA	TRBJ2-5	TGTGCCAGCAGCTTGTCCAGGGTAGAGACCCAGTACTTC	CASSLSRVETQYF
TRBV5-5	few	NA	TRBJ2-1	TGTGCCAGCAGCGCCCAGTGGGGGCCAGATGAGCAGTTCTTC	CASSAQWGPDEQFF
TRBV6-5	many	TRBD2	TRBJ2-1	TGTGCCAGCAGTTCGATGACTAGCGGTAGCTCCTACAATGAGCAGTTCTTC	CASSSMTSGSSYNEQFF
TRBV20-1	many	NA	TRBJ2-3	TGCAGTGCTAGTAAGGGCCAGGGGGGAGATACGCAGTATTTT	CSASKGQGGDTQYF
TRBV29-1	few	NA	TRBJ2-3	TGCAGCGTTGCCCTAGCCGGGCACACAGATACGCAGTATTTT	CSVALAGHTDTQYF